This entry lists 17 T cell receptor beta chains sequenced from one sample in a study of blood T cell repertoires in COVID-19. Sequenced by immunoSEQ multiplex PCR; TCRdb stores in-frame clones only, minus some. The sample lists tens of thousands of clones, over 80% seen once, with about 22% in the top ten. The sample taken for sequencing was peripheral blood. These receptors all stem from a woman aged 55-70 years with acute or convalescent COVID-19.

The count of this clone is one. The chain employs TRBV30 and TRBJ2-7; 7 nucleotides agree with TRBD1. V was clipped by 3 bases and J by 4 bases; unmatched bases: 15. Germline assignment: CDR1 GTSNPN and CDR2 SVGIG (reference sequence). This CDR3 region has 16 residues. The CDR3 DNA follows: TGTGCCTGGAGCCGATCCCCCGGGACAGCGACTTACGAGCAGTACTTC. This encodes CAWSRSPGTATYEQYF.

This rearrangement joins TRBV7-9 to TRBJ1-2; tentative D call: TRBD1 (6 bases). The CDR3 is made up of 14 amino acids. V lost 1 base, J lost 4 bases, and 10 bases lay in between. CDR1 SEHNR and CDR2 FQNEAQ come from the germline V gene (reference sequence). CDR3 sequence reads: CASSLDGTSYGYTF. The CDR3 bases are TGTGCCAGCAGCTTAGACGGGACAAGCTATGGCTACACCTTC.

The V and J genes are TRBV2 and TRBJ1-6, with 7 bases aligning to TRBD1. This CDR3 spans 14 amino acids. The V segment lost 8 bases and the J segment 6 bases; nucleotides outside the gene matches: 7. Germline CDR1 and CDR2: SNHLY and FYNNEI. In DNA, the CDR3 is TGTGCCAGCCGGGAGACAGGGTTTAATTCACCCCTCCACTTT. It codes for CASRETGFNSPLHF. The whole variable domain, remainder taken from reference TRBV2 and TRBJ1-6, is EPEVTQTPSHQVTQMGQEVILRCVPISNHLYFYWYRQILGQKVEFLVSFYNNEISEKSEIFDDQFSVERPDGSNFTLKIRSTKLEDSAMYFCASRETGFNSPLHFGNGTRLTVT.

The chain recombines TRBV6-2 or TRBV6-3 with TRBJ2-1; maybe TRBD1 (6 bases). The V gene's germline CDR1 is MNHEY and CDR2 SVGEGT. CDR3 size: 14 residues. The V end was cut by 0 bases, the J end by 6 bases, with 9 bases between. CDR3: CASSYSPQGNEQFF. The CDR3 DNA follows: TGTGCCAGCAGTTACTCTCCACAGGGCAATGAGCAGTTCTTC.

This chain joins TRBV19 and TRBJ2-1, with TRBD1 matching over 7 bases. The CDR3 loop spans 15 amino acids. Germline trimming cut 3 bases from V and 7 bases from J; bases unmatched to any gene: 9. Germline CDR1 is LNHDA and CDR2 is SQIVND (reference sequence). CDR3: CASSMSQGDRNEQFF. CDR3 bases: TGTGCCAGTAGTATGAGCCAGGGGGATAGGAATGAGCAGTTCTTC.

The J gene is TRBJ2-3, the V gene TRBV12-5, with 7 bases identical to TRBD2. The germline CDR1 and CDR2 sequences are LGHNT and FRNRAP. V shed 8 bases and J 0 bases; nucleotides not matched to a gene: 8. The CDR3 is made up of 15 amino acids. CDR3 residues: CASMNRDYSTDTQYF. Here the CDR3 DNA reads TGTGCTAGTATGAACCGGGACTATAGCACAGATACGCAGTATTTT.

The rearrangement uses TRBV7-2 and TRBJ1-6; D remains unclear. The CDR3 extends over 14 amino acids. The ends were cut back, 5 bases at V and 10 bases at J, with 15 bases in the middle. Per germline, CDR1 SGHTA and CDR2 FQGNSA. CDR3 protein: CASSMGPLGSPLHF. The DNA of the CDR3 is TGTGCCAGCAGCATGGGCCCCCTCGGATCACCCCTCCACTTT.

The chain recombines TRBV24-1 with TRBJ1-2; D gene uncertain. Trimming cost V 4 bases and J 4 bases, with 9 bases left between them. Germline V gives CDR1 KGHDR, CDR2 SFDVKD. This CDR3 spans 13 amino acids. Here the CDR3 DNA reads TGTGCCACCAGTGACTCTTCGGGCTATGGCTACACCTTC. It encodes CATSDSSGYGYTF.

The chain recombines TRBV19 with TRBJ1-1; D ambiguous. Germline CDR1 and CDR2: LNHDA and SQIVND (reference sequence). The CDR3 consists of 14 residues. Trimming left V 1 base short and J 2 bases short, with 8 bases between. The CDR3 sequence: CASSIASVNTEAFF. CDR3 nucleotide sequence: TGTGCCAGTAGTATAGCGTCAGTCAACACTGAAGCTTTCTTT.

The V call is TRBV7-2, the J call TRBJ1-1, with D possibly being TRBD1 (5 bases). CDR1 and CDR2 (germline): SGHTA, FQGNSA. The CDR3 covers 11 residues. The V and J ends lost 5 bases and 10 bases respectively, with 11 bases between them. CDR3 protein: CASSPGGVAFF. The CDR3 bases are TGTGCCAGCAGCCCCGGGGGGGTAGCTTTCTTT. Variable domain in full (rest from reference TRBV7-2 and TRBJ1-1): GAGVSQSPSNKVTEKGKDVELRCDPISGHTALYWYRQSLGQGLEFLIYFQGNSAPDKSGLPSDRFSAERTGGSVSTLTIQRTQQEDSAVYLCASSPGGVAFFGQGTRLTVV.

This clone was detected a few times. The rearrangement joins TRBV10-3 to TRBJ1-3; D may be TRBD1 (5 bases). The CDR3 consists of 15 residues. V gave up 5 bases and J gave up 4 bases, with 15 bases separating them. In germline, CDR1 is ENHRY, CDR2 SYGVKD. The CDR3 loop is CAISPQGGDGNTIYF. The CDR3 DNA sequence: TGTGCCATCAGTCCCCAAGGAGGGGACGGAAACACCATATATTTT.

CDR3 residues: CASNRKLAGSYNEQFF. The CDR3 DNA reads as TGTGCCAGTAATAGAAAACTAGCGGGCTCCTACAATGAGCAGTTCTTC. This chain joins TRBV19 and TRBJ2-1; the match to TRBD2 covers 9 bases. In germline, CDR1 is LNHDA, CDR2 SQIVND (reference sequence). The CDR3 sequence is 16 residues long. V was pared by 7 bases and J by 0 bases, with 7 bases of the junction left unmatched.

V and J are TRBV7-9 and TRBJ2-5, with a tentative D call TRBD1 (5 bases). V lost 3 bases and J 4 bases, leaving 9 bases between the germline ends. Per germline, CDR1 SEHNR and CDR2 FQNEAQ (reference sequence). The CDR3 is made up of 13 amino acids. CDR3 sequence reads: CASSFNQGETQYF. The CDR3 coding sequence is TGTGCCAGCAGCTTTAATCAGGGAGAGACCCAGTACTTC.

V usage is TRBV5-6 and J usage is TRBJ1-5; 11 nucleotides line up with TRBD1. V lost 8 bases, J lost 2 bases, and 6 bases stayed unmatched. Germline V gene data show CDR1 as SGHDT and CDR2 as YYEEEE. The CDR3 runs 15 residues. CDR3 sequence (DNA): TGTGCCAGGTGGACAGGGGGCTTCGGCAATCAGCCCCAGCATTTT. It translates to CARWTGGFGNQPQHF.

The V gene is TRBV6-6, the J gene TRBJ1-3, with unresolved D. The CDR3 extends over 15 amino acids. Germline-derived CDR1 and CDR2 are MNHNY and SVGAGI (reference sequence). V dropped 0 bases and J dropped 0 bases, with 6 bases sitting between them. In nucleotides, the CDR3 is TGTGCCAGCAGTTACTCGTCCAGCTCTGGAAACACCATATATTTT. Its protein product is CASSYSSSSGNTIYF.

The V call is TRBV7-3, the J call TRBJ1-2; the match to TRBD1 covers 8 bases. After removal of 0 bases from V and 0 bases from J, the junction contained 9 bases not matched to a gene. This CDR3 is 18 amino acids long. Germline CDR1 reads SGHTA; CDR2 reads FQGTGA. CDR3 sequence reads: CASSLTYAGTGTNYGYTF. In nucleotides, the CDR3 is TGTGCCAGCAGCTTAACGTATGCCGGGACAGGAACTAACTATGGCTACACCTTC.

The V call is TRBV18, the J call TRBJ1-2, with 8 bases matching TRBD1. This CDR3 spans 17 amino acids. The junction had 12 bases not matched to a gene; V was cut back by 2 bases and J by 4 bases. CDR1 and CDR2 from the germline V gene are KGHSH and LQKENI. The CDR3 sequence: CASSPIMGQASVYGYTF. The CDR3 DNA follows: TGTGCCAGCTCACCAATCATGGGACAGGCCAGTGTCTATGGCTACACCTTC.